This T cell receptor (beta chain) emerged from a study of PD-1 and CTLA-4 blockade in melanoma. Assay: immunoSEQ multiplex PCR; the TCRdb copy retains only in-frame clones and omits some. The sample lists 10,000 to 13,000 clones, approximately 80% occurring once. The germline CDR1 and CDR2 sequences are SGHAT and FQNNGV. V was pared by 1 base and J by 0 bases, with 7 bases between. The CDR3 consists of 15 residues. The TCR originated in a human donor with melanoma. The rearrangement joins TRBV11-2 to TRBJ1-5; D gene unclear. Sequencing used CD8+ T cells from peripheral blood, obtained from a patient given anti-PD-1 treatment. This CDR3 reads CASSLGTVSNQPQHF. DNA of the CDR3: TGTGCCAGCAGCTTAGGCACAGTTAGCAATCAGCCCCAGCATTTT.